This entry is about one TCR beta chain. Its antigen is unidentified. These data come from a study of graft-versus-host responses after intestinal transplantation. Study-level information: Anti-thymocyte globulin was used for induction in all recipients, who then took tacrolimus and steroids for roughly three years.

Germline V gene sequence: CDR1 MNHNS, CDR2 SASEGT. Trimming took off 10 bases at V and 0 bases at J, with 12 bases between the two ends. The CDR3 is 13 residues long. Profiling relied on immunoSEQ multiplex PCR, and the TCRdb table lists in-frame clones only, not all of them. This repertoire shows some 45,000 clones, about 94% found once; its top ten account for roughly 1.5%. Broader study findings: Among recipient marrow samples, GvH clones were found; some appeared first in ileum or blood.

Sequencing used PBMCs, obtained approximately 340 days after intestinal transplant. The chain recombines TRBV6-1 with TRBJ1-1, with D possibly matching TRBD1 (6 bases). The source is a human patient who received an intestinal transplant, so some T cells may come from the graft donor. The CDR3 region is CATQGPMNTEAFF. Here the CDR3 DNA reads TGTGCCACACAGGGTCCCATGAACACTGAAGCTTTCTTT.